This T cell receptor beta chain was found in a study of blood T cell repertoires in COVID-19. At the level of the study: The samples span acute and convalescent COVID-19 from the United States, Italy and Spain.

V trimming: 6 bases; J trimming: 8 bases; junction bases outside the gene matches: 8. CDR3 length: 13 amino acids. Under the authors' procedure: By means of reference gene primer amplification, nucleated cell counts were estimated. Assay: immunoSEQ multiplex PCR; the TCRdb copy retains only in-frame clones and omits some. Clone size and V and J calls were adopted from that table, with D and trimming inferred from the DNA. The sample lists 150,000 or so clones; 80% to 95% were seen once. Recruited during active infection, patients (from Seattle) were subsequently followed longitudinally. This sequence originates from a woman aged 60 to 75 with COVID-19, enrolled during active disease. The genes are TRBV12-3 or TRBV12-4 and TRBJ2-3; 7 nucleotides agree with TRBD1. Source material: peripheral blood. DNA of the CDR3: TGTGCCAGCAGCACCTCAGGGGGTGGTACGCAGTATTTT. Translated: CASSTSGGGTQYF.